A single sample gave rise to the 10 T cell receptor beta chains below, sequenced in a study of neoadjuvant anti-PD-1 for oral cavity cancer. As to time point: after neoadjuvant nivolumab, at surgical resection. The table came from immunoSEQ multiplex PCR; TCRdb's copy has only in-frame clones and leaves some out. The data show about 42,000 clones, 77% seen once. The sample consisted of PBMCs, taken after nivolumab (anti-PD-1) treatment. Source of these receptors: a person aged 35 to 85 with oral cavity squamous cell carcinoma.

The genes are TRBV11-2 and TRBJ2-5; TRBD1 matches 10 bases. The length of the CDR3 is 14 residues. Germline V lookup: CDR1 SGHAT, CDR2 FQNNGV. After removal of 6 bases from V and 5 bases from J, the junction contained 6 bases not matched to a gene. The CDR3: CASSPDRGYETQYF. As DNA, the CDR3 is TGTGCCAGCAGTCCGGACAGGGGGTACGAGACCCAGTACTTC.

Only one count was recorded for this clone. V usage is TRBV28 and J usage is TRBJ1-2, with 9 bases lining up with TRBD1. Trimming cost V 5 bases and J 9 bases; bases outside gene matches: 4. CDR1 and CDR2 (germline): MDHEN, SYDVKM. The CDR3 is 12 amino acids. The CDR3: CASSDRGARYTF. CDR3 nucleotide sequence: TGTGCCAGCAGTGACAGGGGGGCGCGCTACACCTTC.

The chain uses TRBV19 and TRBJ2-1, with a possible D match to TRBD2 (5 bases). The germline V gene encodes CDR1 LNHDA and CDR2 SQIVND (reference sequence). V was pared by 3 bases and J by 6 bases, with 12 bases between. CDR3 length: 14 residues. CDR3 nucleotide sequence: TGTGCCAGTAGTATGGGCATTCGGGGCAATGAGCAGTTCTTC. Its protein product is CASSMGIRGNEQFF. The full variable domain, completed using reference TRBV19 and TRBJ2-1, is DGGITQSPKYLFRKEGQNVTLSCEQNLNHDAMYWYRQDPGQGLRLIYYSQIVNDFQKGDIAEGYSVSREKKESFPLTVTSAQKNPTAFYLCASSMGIRGNEQFFGPGTRLTVL.

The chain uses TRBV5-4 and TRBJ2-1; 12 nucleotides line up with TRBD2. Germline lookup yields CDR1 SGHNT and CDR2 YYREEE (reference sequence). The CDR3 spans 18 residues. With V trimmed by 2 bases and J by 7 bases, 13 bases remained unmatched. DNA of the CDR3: TGTGCCAGCAGCTTATCCCGACTAGCGGGGGAAGTAGGTAATGAGCAGTTCTTC. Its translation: CASSLSRLAGEVGNEQFF.

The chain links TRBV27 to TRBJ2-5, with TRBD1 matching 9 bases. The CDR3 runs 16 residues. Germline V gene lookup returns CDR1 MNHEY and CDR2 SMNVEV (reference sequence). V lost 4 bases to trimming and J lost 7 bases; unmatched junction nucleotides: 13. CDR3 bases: TGTGCCAGCAGTTCCGGGACAGGGAGAGGGGGGAGGACCCAGTACTTC. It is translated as CASSSGTGRGGRTQYF.

The CDR3 loop is CASTPRGVQETQYF. CDR3 bases: TGTGCCAGCACCCCTCGAGGGGTCCAAGAGACCCAGTACTTC. The V call is TRBV7-9, the J call TRBJ2-5; D may correspond to TRBD1 or TRBD2 (5 bases each). Germline CDR1 reads SEHNR; CDR2 reads FQNEAQ (reference sequence). The CDR3 spans 14 residues. Trimming cost V 7 bases and J 1 base, with 13 bases left between them.

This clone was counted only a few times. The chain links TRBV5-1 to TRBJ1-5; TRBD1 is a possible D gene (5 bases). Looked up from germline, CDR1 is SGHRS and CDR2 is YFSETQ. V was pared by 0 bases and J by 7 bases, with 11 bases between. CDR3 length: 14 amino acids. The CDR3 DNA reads TGCGCCAGCAGCTTGGGGGGCAGGGACCAGCCCCAGCATTTT. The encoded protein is CASSLGGRDQPQHF.

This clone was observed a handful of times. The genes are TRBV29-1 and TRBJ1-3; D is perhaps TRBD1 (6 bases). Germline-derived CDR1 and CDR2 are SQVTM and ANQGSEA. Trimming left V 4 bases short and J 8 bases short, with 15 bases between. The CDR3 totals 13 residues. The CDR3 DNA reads TGCAGCGTTGCCGCTTCGGGGGCGGACACCATATATTTT. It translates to CSVAASGADTIYF.

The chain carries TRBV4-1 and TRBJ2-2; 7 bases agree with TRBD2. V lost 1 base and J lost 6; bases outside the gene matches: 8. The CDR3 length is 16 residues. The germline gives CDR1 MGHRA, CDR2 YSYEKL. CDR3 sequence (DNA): TGCGCCAGCAGCCAAGGGGGCGGGGGAATCGCCGGGGAGCTGTTTTTT. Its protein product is CASSQGGGGIAGELFF.

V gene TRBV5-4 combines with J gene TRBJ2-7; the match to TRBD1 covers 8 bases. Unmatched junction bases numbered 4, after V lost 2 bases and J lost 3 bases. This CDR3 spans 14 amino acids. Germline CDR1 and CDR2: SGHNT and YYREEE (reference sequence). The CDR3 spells CASSFGDRNYEQYF. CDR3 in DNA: TGTGCCAGCAGCTTTGGGGACAGGAACTACGAGCAGTACTTC.